This TCR beta chain was retrieved from a study of memory CD4+ T cells and cytomegalovirus serostatus (dated by TCRdb to between 2018 and 2021). Study-wide context: The cohort comprised roughly 35 healthy Belgian adults, 9 CMV seropositive and 24 CMV seronegative. To replicate a published TCR-based CMV serostatus classifier, the researchers sequenced the CD4+ memory TCRbeta repertoires of a Belgian cohort whose cytomegalovirus serostatus was known.

Beyond this particular receptor, the publication reports: Among the 160 or so previously reported CMV-associated TCRbeta sequences, 67 showed up in the CD4+ memory repertoires, with each one found in between one and five individuals. On the Belgian cohort, the classifier built on the original framework reached a median bootstrapped AUC of approximately 0.95, with a 95% CI of 0.76-1.00. The results were read as suggesting that the CMV-associated TCR signature is, for the most part, present in the CD4+ memory repertoire. Only CD4+CD45RO+ memory cells were sequenced, in contrast to the original study, in which naive and memory CD4+ and CD8+ populations were covered. CMV serostatus prediction reached a median bootstrapped AUC of about 0.94 with the original framework and just under 0.93 with a US-trained random forest.

Concerning this clone itself: Its antigen is not yet known. No base quality information exists; no much larger clone differs at one position.

From its cysteine to its phenylalanine, the CDR3 spans 14 amino acids. Only the CDR3 part of the read is kept: 42 bases, read in frame from the first base. The germline ends are 16 bases apart after V is trimmed by 9 bases and J by 7 bases. The germline V gene supplies CDR1 MNHNS and CDR2 SASEGT. A FACSAria II was used to sort memory CD4+ T cells, defined as single viable CD3+CD4+CD8-CD45RO+ cells. CMV serostatus was determined with a Roche Elecsys assay detecting serum IgG against CMV pp150, pp28, p38 and p52. Following thawing, total CD4+ T cells were enriched through positive selection using CD4 magnetic microbeads. Samples originated from another study that specifically interrogated the CD4+ T cell memory repertoire. Peripheral blood mononuclear cells were isolated and cryopreserved according to standard operating procedures, and serum was stored at -80 degrees C. The staining used CD3-PerCP (BW264/56), CD4-APC (RPA-T4), CD45RO-PE (UCHT1) and CD8-Pacific Orange (3B5) antibodies, and Sytox blue was used to exclude non-viable cells.

The Quick-DNA Microprep Kit was used to extract genomic DNA from the sorted cells. Amplification of TCRbeta DNA was done with the immunoSEQ hsTCRbeta kit, following the protocol from the manufacturer. An Illumina MiSeq instrument was used to sequence the TCRbeta libraries. Per the source publication's procedure: Once out-of-frame sequences had been removed, 2,204,828 distinct TCRbeta sequences were left, which works out to an average of roughly 70,000 per individual. Two values were used to score each individual: the count of some 150 previously reported CMV-associated TCRbeta sequences and the total count of productive distinct TCRbeta sequences. A beta-binomial model was reimplemented in Python, and scikit-learn random forests with default parameters were trained on US cohort data. Classifier performance on the Belgian cohort was reported as the median AUC with percentile confidence intervals calculated over 10,000 bootstrap iterations. TCRdb provides this immuneACCESS table in a form limited to in-frame rearrangements. Some clones are lacking; in checked studies, under half of them reflect an unresolved V gene, and why the rest are absent is not known. That table gives V, J and clone size, and the DNA gave D and trimming. The table for this sample lists about 44,000 clones; 76% of them were counted only once. The ten largest account for 1.9% of the sample.

The sequence is built from TRBV6-1 and TRBJ1-6, with the D segment identity uncertain. The receptor was derived from an adult in good health and CMV-seronegative. Source material: memory CD4+ T cells from blood. The CDR3 amino acid sequence is: CASAQVGGNSPLHF. In nucleotides, the sequence is TGTGCCAGTGCCCAGGTTGGAGGGAATTCACCCCTCCACTTT.